The next 19 T cell receptor beta chains were all read from a single sample in a study of T cell responses to AZD1222 COVID-19 vaccine. Some clones are missing from TCRdb's copy, which holds only in-frame ones; the method was immunoSEQ multiplex PCR. The table shows some 140,000 clones, with approximately 90% occurring only once. The source was peripheral blood, collected on day 0 of AZD1222 vaccination. The receptor set was obtained from an adult in good health.

The chain is built from TRBV5-1 and TRBJ1-2; the D gene is possibly TRBD1 (6 bases). V lost 0 bases, J lost 4 bases, and 10 bases lay in between. Germline V gene data show CDR1 as SGHRS and CDR2 as YFSETQ. The CDR3 is 14 residues long. CDR3 DNA: TGCGCCAGCAGCTTGGAGGGGGGAGGCTATGGCTACACCTTC. Amino acids: CASSLEGGGYGYTF.

The chain combines TRBV2 with TRBJ1-2; a weak D match, TRBD1 (5 bases). From germline, CDR1 is SNHLY and CDR2 FYNNEI. Trimming removed 7 bases at V and 2 bases at J, with 11 bases between. This CDR3 comprises 13 residues. The CDR3: CASTLRENYGYTF. In nucleotides, the CDR3 is TGTGCCAGCACCCTCAGGGAGAACTATGGCTACACCTTC.

The V call is TRBV3-1 (or the pseudogene TRBV3-2), the J call TRBJ2-5, with D maybe TRBD1 (6 bases). Germline values: CDR1 LGHDT, CDR2 YNNKEL (reference sequence). V was trimmed by 1 base and J by 4 bases, leaving 10 bases between them. The CDR3 loop spans 14 amino acids. This chain's CDR3 is CASSQATGGETQYF. CDR3 bases: TGTGCCAGCAGCCAAGCGACAGGTGGAGAGACCCAGTACTTC.

The chain carries TRBV19 and TRBJ1-4; 12 bases match TRBD1. Germline CDR1 and CDR2: LNHDA and SQIVND (reference sequence). J was trimmed by 9 bases and V by 3 bases; bases with no gene match: 5. The CDR3 length is 15 residues. CDR3 region: CASSMGGTGGQKLFF. Written as DNA, the CDR3 is TGTGCCAGTAGTATGGGAGGGACAGGGGGCCAAAAACTGTTTTTT.

The V gene is TRBV29-1, the J gene TRBJ2-2, with D possibly TRBD1 on 6 matching bases. The CDR3 has 13 residues. Trimming shortened V by 5 bases and J by 4 bases, and 11 bases separated the two germline ends. Germline CDR1 SQVTM, CDR2 ANQGSEA. The CDR3 spells CSVIQGATGELFF. CDR3 DNA sequence: TGCAGCGTTATACAGGGCGCCACCGGGGAGCTGTTTTTT.

The V call is TRBV19, the J call TRBJ1-5; 11 bases match TRBD1. In germline, CDR1 is LNHDA, CDR2 SQIVND (reference sequence). CDR3 size: 18 residues. V lost 9 bases to trimming and J lost 5 bases; unmatched junction nucleotides: 18. The CDR3 bases are TGTGCCAGACCTCCGGGACAGGGGGTTTCTAGGGCCCATCAGCCCCAGCATTTT. It specifies CARPPGQGVSRAHQPQHF.

The chain's CDR3 is CASSLEPGGHEQYF. The CDR3 coding sequence is TGTGCCAGCAGCTTGGAGCCGGGGGGCCACGAGCAGTACTTC. The chain links TRBV5-4 to TRBJ2-7, with D perhaps matching TRBD2 (7 bases). This CDR3 is built from 14 residues. V was trimmed by 0 bases and J by 5 bases, leaving 12 bases between them. Germline V gene sequence: CDR1 SGHNT, CDR2 YYREEE (reference sequence).

The V and J genes are TRBV18 and TRBJ1-2; D gene ambiguous. V lost 7 bases to trimming and J lost 5 bases, with 8 bases between them. The CDR3 is made up of 11 amino acids. The germline gives CDR1 KGHSH, CDR2 LQKENI. The CDR3 DNA reads as TGTGCCAGCTGGGGTTCTTATGGCTACACCTTC. It is translated as CASWGSYGYTF.

V and J are TRBV5-4 and TRBJ2-1, with D hard to call. CDR1 is SGHNT and CDR2 is YYREEE in the germline V gene (reference sequence). The CDR3 consists of 12 residues. The V and J ends lost 4 bases and 9 bases respectively, with 11 bases between them. The CDR3 here is CASSTPRLEQFF. The CDR3, as DNA: TGTGCCAGCAGCACACCCCGGCTTGAGCAGTTCTTC.

The V gene is TRBV27, the J gene TRBJ2-7; D is uncertain. The CDR3 loop spans 15 amino acids. Germline V lookup: CDR1 MNHEY, CDR2 SMNVEV (reference sequence). V dropped 5 bases and J dropped 0 bases, with 14 bases sitting between them. CDR3 region: CASSPDLLGSYEQYF. As DNA, the CDR3 is TGTGCCAGCAGTCCTGACCTTTTGGGCTCCTACGAGCAGTACTTC.

The chain couples TRBV27 to TRBJ1-3; no definite D call. The germline CDR1 and CDR2 sequences are MNHEY and SMNVEV (reference sequence). The CDR3 loop spans 13 amino acids. The ends were cut back, 2 bases at V and 4 bases at J, with 6 bases in the middle. CDR3 sequence reads: CASSLVQGNTIYF. As DNA, the CDR3 is TGTGCCAGCAGTTTAGTGCAGGGAAACACCATATATTTT.

This clone was seen more than once but under ten times. The chain combines TRBV29-1 with TRBJ1-4, with 8 bases matching TRBD1. The CDR3 length is 14 residues. The J segment lost 6 bases and the V segment lost 4 bases, leaving 7 bases of the junction unmatched. Germline V gene data show CDR1 as SQVTM and CDR2 as ANQGSEA. CDR3 coding DNA: TGCAGCGTTGTCACAGGGGGTGGATATGAAAAACTGTTTTTT. Protein: CSVVTGGGYEKLFF.

As concerns this clone: One end of the junction fails to match germline, which may point to a read error. The rearrangement uses TRBV15 and TRBJ1-5, with D maybe TRBD1 (5 bases). Germline V lookup: CDR1 LNHNV, CDR2 YYDKDF (reference sequence). This CDR3 contains 12 residues. CDR3 DNA: TGTGCCACCAGCAGAGATACAGGCCTTCTGGATTTT. This sequence encodes CATSRDTGLLDF. The full variable domain, in which reference TRBV15 and TRBJ1-5 provide the parts outside the CDR3, is DAMVIQNPRYQVTQFGKPVTLSCSQTLNHNVMYWYQQKSSQAPKLLFHYYDKDFNNEADTPDNFQSRRPNTSFCFLDIRSPGLGDTAMYLCATSRDTGLLDFGDGTRLSIL.

The V call is TRBV6-6, the J call TRBJ2-1; D gene ambiguous. Trimming cost V 3 bases and J 10 bases, with 10 bases left between them. The CDR3 extends over 12 amino acids. Germline loops: CDR1 MNHNY, CDR2 SVGAGI (reference sequence). The CDR3 DNA sequence: TGTGCCAGCAGTTATTCCGACCGAGAGCAGTTCTTC. Its protein product is CASSYSDREQFF.

The J gene is TRBJ2-7, the V gene TRBV27; TRBD2 aligns across 7 bases. The junction had 10 bases not matched to a gene; V was cut back by 5 bases and J by 3 bases. CDR1 MNHEY and CDR2 SMNVEV come from the germline V gene (reference sequence). The CDR3 contains 15 residues. CDR3 amino acids: CASSLLGGSNYEQYF. The CDR3 DNA sequence: TGTGCCAGCAGTCTTCTCGGCGGGAGTAACTACGAGCAGTACTTC.

The chain recombines TRBV12-3 or TRBV12-4 with TRBJ2-5, with 9 bases that match TRBD1. The CDR3 is made up of 13 amino acids. V lost 7 bases to trimming and J lost 5 bases; unmatched junction nucleotides: 5. This CDR3 reads CASKDRGGETQYF. CDR3 bases: TGTGCCAGCAAGGACAGGGGCGGGGAGACCCAGTACTTC.

The V call is TRBV19, the J call TRBJ1-2, with 9 bases fitting TRBD1. Trimming took 6 bases from V and 0 from J; bases not matched to a gene: 8. The length of the CDR3 is 16 residues. The germline V gene has CDR1 LNHDA and CDR2 SQIVND (reference sequence). DNA of the CDR3: TGTGCCAGTAGAACCGGGACAGGGCCAGCTAACTATGGCTACACCTTC. It specifies CASRTGTGPANYGYTF.

The chain is built from TRBV15 and TRBJ1-5, with D maybe TRBD1 (6 bases). The germline V gene has CDR1 LNHNV and CDR2 YYDKDF (reference sequence). The V and J ends lost 0 bases and 5 bases respectively, with 17 bases between them. The CDR3 is made up of 17 amino acids. CDR3 sequence (DNA): TGTGCCACCAGCAGAGACTCTGACAGGCGGGTCCATCAGCCCCAGCATTTT. Translating it yields CATSRDSDRRVHQPQHF.

The chain links TRBV30 to TRBJ1-5; 9 nucleotides line up with TRBD1. The CDR3 totals 15 residues. J lost 2 bases, V lost 2 bases, and 4 bases had no gene match. In germline, CDR1 is GTSNPN, CDR2 SVGIG (reference sequence). CDR3 in amino acids: CAWSLRQGGNQPQHF. As DNA, the CDR3 is TGTGCCTGGAGTCTACGACAGGGGGGCAATCAGCCCCAGCATTTT.